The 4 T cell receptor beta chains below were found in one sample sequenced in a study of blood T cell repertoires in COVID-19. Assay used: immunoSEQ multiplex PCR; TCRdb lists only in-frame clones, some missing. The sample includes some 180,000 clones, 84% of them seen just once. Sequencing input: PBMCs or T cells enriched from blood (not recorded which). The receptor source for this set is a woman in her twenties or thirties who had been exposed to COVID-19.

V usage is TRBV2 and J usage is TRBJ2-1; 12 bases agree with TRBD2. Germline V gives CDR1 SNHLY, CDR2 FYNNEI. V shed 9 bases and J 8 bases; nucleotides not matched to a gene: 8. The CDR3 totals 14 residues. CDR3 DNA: TGTGCCAGTCTCCTAGCGGGGGGGGTCCATGAGCAGTTCTTC. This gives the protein CASLLAGGVHEQFF.

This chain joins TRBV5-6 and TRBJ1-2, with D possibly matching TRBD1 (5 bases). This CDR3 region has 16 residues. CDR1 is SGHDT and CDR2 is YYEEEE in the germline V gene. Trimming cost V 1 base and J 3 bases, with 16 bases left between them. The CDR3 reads CASSLFGTPGDYGYTF. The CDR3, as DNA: TGTGCCAGCAGCTTGTTTGGGACCCCGGGGGACTATGGCTACACCTTC. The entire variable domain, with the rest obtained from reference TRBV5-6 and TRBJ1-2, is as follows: DAGVTQSPTHLIKTRGQQVTLRCSPKSGHDTVSWYQQALGQGPQFIFQYYEEEERQRGNFPDRFSGHQFPNYSSELNVNALLLGDSALYLCASSLFGTPGDYGYTFGSGTRLTVV.

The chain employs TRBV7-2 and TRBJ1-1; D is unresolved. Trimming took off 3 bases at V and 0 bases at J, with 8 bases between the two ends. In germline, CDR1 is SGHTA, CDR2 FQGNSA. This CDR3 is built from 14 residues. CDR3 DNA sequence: TGTGCCAGCAGCTTCACCGGTGTGAACACTGAAGCTTTCTTT. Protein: CASSFTGVNTEAFF.

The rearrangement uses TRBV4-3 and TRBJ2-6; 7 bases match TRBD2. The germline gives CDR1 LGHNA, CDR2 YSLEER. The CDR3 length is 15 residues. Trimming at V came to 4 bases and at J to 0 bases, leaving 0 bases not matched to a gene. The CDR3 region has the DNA TGCGCCAGCAGCCGGGGGGGCTCTGGGGCCAACGTCCTGACTTTC. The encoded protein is CASSRGGSGANVLTF.